These 3 T cell receptor beta chains were all obtained from the same sample, sequenced in a study of Graves' ophthalmopathy and Graves' hyperthyroidism. TCR beta CDR3 amplification used RNA transcripts. An initial RT-PCR round employing HTBI primers preceded a second-round multiplex PCR. A single record per CDR3 protein comes from TCRdb applying MiXCR to the multiplex PCR reads. Of about 740,000 distinct CDR3 sequences listed, 40% were seen once; the top ten hold 44%. The specimen sequenced was peripheral blood. The receptors shown here come from an adult man with Graves' ophthalmopathy.

To note about this clonotype: The CDR3 does not end in the conserved phenylalanine or tryptophan, so this is likely a read error. The gene calls are TRBV25-1 and TRBJ1-6; no reliable D call. The germline CDR1 and CDR2 sequences are MGHDK and SYGVNS. Trimming took 3 bases from V and 8 from J, leaving 14 bases between them. The CDR3 is 15 amino acids. CDR3 nucleotide sequence: TGTGCCAGCAGTGATAGTGCCGGGGAGTATTCACCCCTCCACCTT. It encodes CASSDSAGEYSPLHL.

This chain uses TRBV5-4 with TRBJ2-5; D might be TRBD2 (6 bases). V dropped 4 bases and J dropped 3 bases, with 13 bases sitting between them. In germline, CDR1 is SGHNT, CDR2 YYREEE (reference sequence). CDR3 length equals 14 residues. This CDR3 is CASSRTTGEETQYF. The DNA of the CDR3 is TGTGCCAGCAGCCGGACTACCGGGGAAGAGACCCAGTACTTC.

The V call is TRBV10-2, the J call TRBJ1-6; D gene unclear. Trimming shortened V by 0 bases and J by 7 bases, and 4 bases separated the two germline ends. The CDR3 has 13 amino acids. Germline V gene lookup returns CDR1 WSHSY and CDR2 SAAADI. CDR3 DNA sequence: TGCGCCAGCAGTGAGTCGGTGAATTCACCCCTCCACTTT. As protein: CASSESVNSPLHF.